Listed below are T cell receptor beta chains from one sample, sequenced in a study of cytomegalovirus exposure and HLA in healthy donors. Sequencing used immunoSEQ multiplex PCR; TCRdb keeps in-frame clones, though not all of them. The table includes 150,000 to 180,000 clones, 86% detected once. What was sequenced was PBMCs. The receptors stem from a human donor in good health. Both conserved end residues are part of each CDR3. Each record gives: V gene, clone size, J gene, D gene, CDR3 DNA, CDR3 protein. A D gene is named only where the DNA matches it firmly. Rows may omit the clone size; those that give it use once, few, many or a size class.

>TRBV27|.|TRBJ1-1|.
TGTGCCAGCAGATCCCAGGCAAACACTGAAAGTGCTTTCTTT
CASRSQANTESAFF
>TRBV6-4|.|TRBJ2-5|TRBD2
TGTGCCAGCAGTGCAACCAGCGGGGGTCTAGAGACCCAGTACTTC
CASSATSGGLETQYF
>TRBV7-6|.|TRBJ1-1|.
TGTGCCAGCAGCTTAGGCTACAGGGACCGCGCTGAAGCTTTCTTT
CASSLGYRDRAEAFF
>TRBV27|.|TRBJ2-5|.
TGTGCCAGCAGTTTCTCAACTAGCTCCCGTTCAGAGACCCAGTACTTC
CASSFSTSSRSETQYF
>TRBV4-1|.|TRBJ2-7|.
TGCGCCAGCAGCCAAGAACACTGGGAGGCCTACGAGCAGTACTTC
CASSQEHWEAYEQYF
>TRBV5-1|.|TRBJ2-3|.
TGCGCCAGCAGCTTTAAGCTCAACACAGATACGCAGTGTTTT
CASSFKLNTDTQCF
>TRBV7-9|.|TRBJ2-7|TRBD1
TGTGCCAGCAGCCCCCGACAGGGAACTTCCTACGAGCAGTACTTC
CASSPRQGTSYEQYF
>TRBV13|.|TRBJ2-3|.
TGTGCCAGCAGAATATCGATAGTTGCAGATACGCAGTATTTT
CASRISIVADTQYF
>TRBV28|.|TRBJ1-3|.
TGTGCCAGCGGAGAGGAGAGGTACGGAAACACCATATATTTT
CASGEERYGNTIYF
>TRBV2|.|TRBJ1-1|.
TGTGCCAGCAGTGAAAGGCCGGGAGACACTGAAGCTTTCTTT
CASSERPGDTEAFF
>TRBV15|.|TRBJ2-1|.
TGTGCCACCAGCAGAGATCGTAGAGGCAATGAGCAGTTCTTC
CATSRDRRGNEQFF
>TRBV29-1|.|TRBJ1-5|TRBD1
TGCAGCGTTGATTTGGGACAGGGACAGCCCCAGCATTTT
CSVDLGQGQPQHF
>TRBV5-1|.|TRBJ1-1|TRBD1
TGCGCCAGCAGCTACCGACAGGGGGCCGATCGGGGAAGCACTGAAGCTTTCTTT
CASSYRQGADRGSTEAFF
>TRBV27|.|TRBJ1-2|.
TGTGCCAGCAGTCTCGGACACGCCTATGGCTACACCTTC
CASSLGHAYGYTF
>TRBV28|once|TRBJ1-1|TRBD1
TGTGCCAGCACCCTACCGGGACAGGGGAGATCTGAAGCTTTCTTT
CASTLPGQGRSEAFF
>TRBV9|.|TRBJ2-7|TRBD2
TGTGCCAGCAGCCCATCTCTTAGCGGGAGTTCCTACGAGCAGTACTTC
CASSPSLSGSSYEQYF
>TRBV13|.|TRBJ1-3|TRBD1
TGTGCCAGCAGCCAATCGGACAGGGTGAATGGTAACACCATATATTTT
CASSQSDRVNGNTIYF
>TRBV5-8|.|TRBJ1-2|TRBD1
TGTGCCAGCAGCCAAAGAACAGGGGCTGGCGGCTATGGCTACACCTTC
CASSQRTGAGGYGYTF
>TRBV27|.|TRBJ2-5|TRBD2
TGTGCCAGCAGTTTATCAGGAAGCGGGGATGGAGAGACCCAGTACTTC
CASSLSGSGDGETQYF
>TRBV19|once|TRBJ2-7|TRBD1
TGTGCCAGTAGTCCCCAACGGACAGGGGCGGCCGAGCAGTACTTC
CASSPQRTGAAEQYF
>TRBV18|.|TRBJ2-7|.
TGTGCCAGCTCACCAGGTCTAGGAGATTACGAGCAGTACTTC
CASSPGLGDYEQYF
>TRBV19|.|TRBJ1-4|.
TGTGCCAGTAGTATAGACAGGACAACTAATGAAAAACTGTTTTTT
CASSIDRTTNEKLFF
>TRBV5-4|.|TRBJ2-3|TRBD2
TGTGCCAGCAGCTCCAAGCGGGGGAGCACAGATACGCAGTATTTT
CASSSKRGSTDTQYF
>TRBV2|once|TRBJ2-1|TRBD1
TGTGCCAGCAGTGAACAAGGGGGCTTGTCCTACAATGAGCAGTTCTTC
CASSEQGGLSYNEQFF
>TRBV28|.|TRBJ1-4|.
TGTGCCAGCAGTTACCCTCCCAGAAATGAAAAACTGTTTTTT
CASSYPPRNEKLFF
>TRBV10-2|.|TRBJ2-3|TRBD2
TGCGCCAGCAGTGAGTCGGGACTAGCGGGAGGGAGCTACACAGATACGCAGTATTTT
CASSESGLAGGSYTDTQYF
>TRBV6-4|.|TRBJ2-5|.
TGTGCCAGTAAGGGCTGGAGGGAGACCCAGTACTTC
CASKGWRETQYF
>TRBV2|few|TRBJ1-2|.
TGTGCCAGCAGTAACAGGGAAGCTAACTATGGCTACACCTTC
CASSNREANYGYTF
>TRBV19|once|TRBJ2-2|.
TGTGCCAGTAGACGTCCGGGAGTTCTTTGGGCCGGGGAGCTGTTTTTT
CASRRPGVLWAGELFF
>TRBV10-2|.|TRBJ1-2|.
TGCGCCAGCAGTGATACGGGGGGCGCCAGTGGCTACACCTTC
CASSDTGGASGYTF
>TRBV27|.|TRBJ1-2|.
TGTGCCAGCGGACAACGTCGGACAGAAGGTGGCTACACCTTC
CASGQRRTEGGYTF
>TRBV5-1|.|TRBJ1-2|TRBD1
TGCGCCAGCAGCTTGGCCAGTGGGACAGGGCACTATGGCTACACCTTC
CASSLASGTGHYGYTF
>TRBV4-1|once|TRBJ1-1|TRBD1
TGCGCCAGCAGCCAAGGGCCGGGGGGGACAGGGAGATTTACTGAAGCTTTCTTT
CASSQGPGGTGRFTEAFF
>TRBV5-4|.|TRBJ2-3|.
TGTGCCAGCAGCTTGGGCGGGGGCGACACAGATACGCAGTATTTT
CASSLGGGDTDTQYF
>TRBV10-2|few|TRBJ2-7|.
TGCGCCACCCTGCCACAACGGGGATACGAGCAGTACTTC
CATLPQRGYEQYF